This T cell receptor (beta chain) was sequenced during a study of shared T cell receptors in the human thymus. Sequenced by immunoSEQ multiplex PCR; TCRdb stores in-frame clones only, minus some. The table has fewer than 700,000 clones, around nine tenths seen once; the top ten hold about 0.01%. CDR1 and CDR2 from the germline V gene are WNHNN and SYGVQD (reference sequence). The CDR3 totals 15 residues. The junction had 5 bases not matched to a gene; V was cut back by 4 bases and J by 6 bases. This clone was counted a single time. The data also belong to a second study, concerning human thymus T cells. From that report: Thymus tissue for the work was resected from patients undergoing corrective heart surgery.

Material: thymocytes. V is TRBV10-1 and J is TRBJ2-1; 11 positions match TRBD2. The receptor's source is a boy under two years old with a congenital heart defect. CDR3 protein: CASSGLAGLSNEQFF. CDR3 bases: TGCGCCAGCAGTGGACTAGCGGGATTGAGCAATGAGCAGTTCTTC.